Listed below are T cell receptor beta chains from one sample, sequenced in a study of identical twins. TCRdb called the 5' RACE reads again in MiXCR, with one record for every CDR3 protein. The data contain roughly 690,000 distinct CDR3 sequences, around 20% of them seen just once; the ten biggest clones take up around 4.5%. The sample was also reused in another study, on T cells expressing NK-cell markers.

Sequencing was done on a sample of PBMCs. These receptor sequences come from a woman between 18 and 30 years old in good health. The CDR3 runs from the conserved cysteine through the conserved F or W. A D gene is named only where the DNA matches it firmly. The size of a clone is reported for some rows only, either as once, few or many, or as a class for expanded clones.

>TRBV2|-|-|TRBJ2-2
TGTGCCAGCAGGGAGAACGGCCTTGCCGGGGAGCTGTTTTTT
CASRENGLAGELFF
>TRBV12-3/TRBV12-4|-|-|TRBJ1-1
TGTGCCAGCAGCCCTCATCGGGGGGAGAACACTGAAGCTTTCTTT
CASSPHRGENTEAFF
>TRBV27|many|-|TRBJ2-1
TGTGCCAGCAGTTTATGGGGGCCCTACAATGAGCAGTTCTTC
CASSLWGPYNEQFF
>TRBV9|few|-|TRBJ1-1
TGTGCCAGCAGCCCTCTTAATGGGCCGTTAAACACTGAAGCTTTCTTT
CASSPLNGPLNTEAFF
>TRBV20-1|many|-|TRBJ2-7
TGCAGTGCTAGTTTTGGAAAATTCGAGCAGTACTTC
CSASFGKFEQYF
>TRBV12-3/TRBV12-4|-|-|TRBJ2-6
TGTGCCAGCAGTTTAAGCCAGGGCAGTTATGGGGCCAACGTCCTGACTTTC
CASSLSQGSYGANVLTF
>TRBV4-3|few|TRBD2|TRBJ2-1
TGCGCCAGCAGCCAAGGGGCTACCGGGAGGGGCTCCTACAATGAGCAGTTCTTC
CASSQGATGRGSYNEQFF
>TRBV12-3/TRBV12-4|-|TRBD2|TRBJ2-1
TGTGCCAGCAGTCGAAGGACTAGCGGGGGGCCCCACAATGAGCAGTTCTTC
CASSRRTSGGPHNEQFF
>TRBV9|-|TRBD2|TRBJ2-3
TGTGCCAGCAGCGTAGAGGTAGCGGGAGTTACAGATACGCAGTATTTT
CASSVEVAGVTDTQYF
>TRBV6-5|few|-|TRBJ2-1
TGTGCCAGCAGTTACTCGGGTGTCAGTCGGTACTACAATGAGCAGTTCTTC
CASSYSGVSRYYNEQFF
>TRBV20-1|many|-|TRBJ2-4
TGCAGTGCTACCGGGGGACAGACCCTAGTAGCCAAAAACATTCAGTACTTC
CSATGGQTLVAKNIQYF
>TRBV20-1|-|TRBD2|TRBJ2-7
TGCAGTGCCCTCGTTATACTAGCGGGGTACTCCTACGAGCAGTACTTC
CSALVILAGYSYEQYF
>TRBV7-9|many|-|TRBJ2-7
TGTGCCAGCAGCCACATTGGGGTGGGACACGAGCAGTACTTC
CASSHIGVGHEQYF
>TRBV2|few|TRBD2|TRBJ2-7
TGTGCCAGCAGTGTTGAGGGGAGGGGTGGCCCCTACGAGCAGTACTTC
CASSVEGRGGPYEQYF
>TRBV20-1|few|-|TRBJ2-1
TGCAGTGCTAGCAGTCTGGCTATAGGTAATAGTGAGCAGTTCTTC
CSASSLAIGNSEQFF
>TRBV7-2|many|-|TRBJ2-2
TGTGCCAGCAGCGCCCCGGTGGAGCCGCACACCGGGGAGCTGTTTTTT
CASSAPVEPHTGELFF
>TRBV5-1|-|TRBD2|TRBJ2-3
TGCGCCAGCAGCTCAACCCCCGGGACTAGCGGGAGATCTGGAGATACGCAGTATTTT
CASSSTPGTSGRSGDTQYF
>TRBV19|few|-|TRBJ2-7
TGTGCCAGTAGTCCCGACCCGGGACCCTCCTACGAGCAGTACTTC
CASSPDPGPSYEQYF
>TRBV12-3/TRBV12-4|few|-|TRBJ2-7
TGTGCCAGCAGTTTTAAGTACGGCTACGAGCAGTACTTC
CASSFKYGYEQYF
>TRBV29-1|many|TRBD1|TRBJ2-5
TGCAGCGTTCCCGGGACAGCGCTCCAAGAGACCCAGTACTTC
CSVPGTALQETQYF
>TRBV29-1|-|-|TRBJ2-1
TGCAGCGCTGTCCCTTCGGGCCCAGGAGAGCAGTTCTTC
CSAVPSGPGEQFF
>TRBV20-1|-|-|TRBJ1-2
TGCAGTGCTCTATACGGCGAAGGCTACACCTTC
CSALYGEGYTF
>TRBV29-1|-|-|TRBJ2-7
TGCAGCGTTGAAGATCGCGGGGGCGACGAGCAGTACTTC
CSVEDRGGDEQYF
>TRBV5-1|few|-|TRBJ2-1
TGCGCCAGCAGAGATGGGCCAGACAATGAGCAGTTCTTC
CASRDGPDNEQFF
>TRBV20-1|-|TRBD1|TRBJ2-7
TGCAGTGCTAGGGGACAGGCTATCCACGAGCAGTACTTC
CSARGQAIHEQYF
>TRBV5-1|few|TRBD2|TRBJ2-7
TGCGCCAGCTCTATCCGGGGGGACTCATACAAGGGAGAGCAGTACTTC
CASSIRGDSYKGEQYF
>TRBV9|-|-|TRBJ2-6
TGTGCCAGCAGCGTAGGACTAGTGTTTGGGGCCAACGTCCTGACTTTC
CASSVGLVFGANVLTF
>TRBV2|-|-|TRBJ2-7
TGTGCCAGCAGTAAACACCCCTACGAGCAGTACTTC
CASSKHPYEQYF
>TRBV9|many|TRBD1|TRBJ2-2
TGTGCCAGCAGCGTGCACAGGGGCACCGGGGAGCTGTTTTTT
CASSVHRGTGELFF
>TRBV7-9|few|-|TRBJ2-3
TGTGCCAGCGAAGGGAGCACAGATACGCAGTATTTT
CASEGSTDTQYF
>TRBV7-6|-|TRBD2|TRBJ2-1
TGTGCCAGCAGCTTTAGGACTAGCGGGAGAGATGAGCAGTTCTTC
CASSFRTSGRDEQFF
>TRBV5-1|-|TRBD1|TRBJ1-1
TGCGCCAGCAGCAGCGGACAGGGGAGAGCTGAAGCTTTCTTT
CASSSGQGRAEAFF
>TRBV20-1|-|TRBD1|TRBJ2-1
TGCAGTGCTCCTCCCCCAGGGGGCGGGGAGCAGTTCTTC
CSAPPPGGGEQFF
>TRBV5-1|-|TRBD1|TRBJ2-7
TGCGCCGTTCAGGGACAGACGAGATACGAGCAGTACTTC
CAVQGQTRYEQYF
>TRBV5-5|many|-|TRBJ2-1
TGTGCCAGCAGGTTTCGGGCCTACAATGAGCAGTTCTTC
CASRFRAYNEQFF
>TRBV6-1|few|TRBD2|TRBJ2-3
TGTGCCAGCAGACTCCCGGGGGGGCCCGGAGATACGCAGTATTTT
CASRLPGGPGDTQYF
>TRBV7-7|-|-|TRBJ2-5
TGTGCCAGCAGCCAAAATCGGGCGGAGACCCAGTACTTC
CASSQNRAETQYF
>TRBV6-2/TRBV6-3|-|TRBD2|TRBJ2-7
TGTGCCAGCAGTTACTCCGGCGGGAGAGGTTACGAGCAGTACTTC
CASSYSGGRGYEQYF
>TRBV5-1|few|TRBD1|TRBJ2-2
TGCGCCAGCAGCTTGGCCCCAGGGGGCACCGGGGAGCTGTTTTTT
CASSLAPGGTGELFF
>TRBV5-1|many|-|TRBJ2-7
TGCGCCAGCAGCAGATTAGACGGCGGATTGTACGAGCAGTACTTC
CASSRLDGGLYEQYF
>TRBV7-2|-|-|TRBJ2-1
TGTGCCAGCAGCTTAGTTGTGGCCAGTTGGAATGAGCAGTTCTTC
CASSLVVASWNEQFF
>TRBV11-2|-|TRBD2|TRBJ2-3
TGTGCCAGCAGCCTCTTGAGCGGGATCACAGATACGCAGTATTTT
CASSLLSGITDTQYF
>TRBV27|-|TRBD2|TRBJ2-1
TGTGCCAGGGAGCGGGAATGGAATGAGCAGTTCTTC
CAREREWNEQFF
>TRBV3-1|many|TRBD2|TRBJ2-7
TGTGCCAGCAGCCCCCGGACTAGCGGTCCCTACGAGCAGTACTTC
CASSPRTSGPYEQYF
>TRBV2|-|-|TRBJ2-1
TGTGCCAGCAGGATGGACGGGAGCTCCTACAATGAGCAGTTCTTC
CASRMDGSSYNEQFF